Below, 22 T cell receptor beta chains from the same sample are listed, as sequenced in a study of blood T cell repertoires in COVID-19. Using immunoSEQ multiplex PCR, the repertoire was profiled, and TCRdb retains in-frame clones only, with some absent. The data hold 95,000 to 150,000 clones, with 70% to 80% observed a single time. The sample was peripheral blood. These receptors came from a man between 35 and 55 years old with active or convalescent COVID-19.

The chain joins TRBV10-2 to TRBJ2-2; 7 nucleotides agree with TRBD2. V lost 8 bases and J lost 6; bases outside the gene matches: 15. This CDR3 is 16 amino acids long. Germline CDR1 WSHSY, CDR2 SAAADI. CDR3 residues: CASFTPLGSGAGELFF. The CDR3 nucleotides read TGCGCCAGCTTTACCCCCCTGGGGAGCGGGGCCGGGGAGCTGTTTTTT.

The chain joins TRBV3-1 (or the pseudogene TRBV3-2) to TRBJ2-1; 7 nucleotides match TRBD1. The CDR3 consists of 13 residues. CDR1 LGHDT and CDR2 YNNKEL come from the germline V gene (reference sequence). V was clipped by 2 bases and J by 7 bases; unmatched bases: 2. The CDR3 nucleotides read TGTGCCAGCAGCCAAACAGGGGTAAATGAGCAGTTCTTC. Translating it yields CASSQTGVNEQFF.

The chain recombines TRBV9 with TRBJ1-1, with 7 bases matching TRBD1. The trim removed 4 bases at V and 4 bases at J, leaving 4 bases unmatched. The CDR3 covers 13 residues. CDR1 is SGDLS and CDR2 is YYNGEE in the germline V gene. This CDR3 is CASSPGTATEAFF. The CDR3 nucleotides are TGTGCCAGCAGCCCGGGGACAGCCACTGAAGCTTTCTTT.

The chain carries TRBV6-5 and TRBJ1-2; perhaps TRBD1 as D (6 bases). The CDR3 runs 11 residues. CDR1 and CDR2 from the germline V gene are MNHEY and SVGAGI. The V end was cut by 10 bases, the J end by 10 bases, with 16 bases between. CDR3 bases: TGTGCCACACAGGGCAGCTCAACCTACACCTTC. It is translated as CATQGSSTYTF.

This chain links TRBV4-3 with TRBJ1-1, with D possibly TRBD1 on 6 matching bases. Per germline, CDR1 LGHNA and CDR2 YSLEER. The CDR3 has 15 residues. V gave up 0 bases and J gave up 1 base, with 9 bases separating them. The CDR3 DNA sequence: TGCGCCAGCAGCCAAGATCTAGGGGGGAACACTGAAGCTTTCTTT. It codes for CASSQDLGGNTEAFF.

This clone has a single count. V is TRBV2 and J is TRBJ1-1; possibly TRBD1 for D (6 bases). Between the trimmed V and J ends, which lost 4 bases and 7 bases, there was a span of 7 bases. CDR1 is SNHLY and CDR2 is FYNNEI in the germline V gene. The CDR3 extends over 11 amino acids. In nucleotides, the CDR3 is TGTGCCAGCAGTGGGGACATTGAAGCTTTCTTT. Residues: CASSGDIEAFF.

This rearrangement joins TRBV30 to TRBJ1-1; D gene uncertain. The V end was cut by 0 bases, the J end by 5 bases, with 13 bases between. Germline values: CDR1 GTSNPN, CDR2 SVGIG (reference sequence). The CDR3 has 14 residues. CDR3 DNA: TGTGCCTGGAGTGTATTCAGCGGAGCGACTGAAGCTTTCTTT. It yields the protein CAWSVFSGATEAFF.

The CDR3 coding sequence is TGTGCCAGCAGCTTAGATGGTGGCCGGACCCAGTACTTC. Protein product: CASSLDGGRTQYF. The rearrangement links TRBV11-1 to TRBJ2-5; D uncertain. The CDR3 totals 13 residues. Germline CDR1 is SGHAT and CDR2 is FQDESV (reference sequence). Trimming left V 1 base short and J 7 bases short, with 10 bases between.

The rearrangement joins TRBV13 to TRBJ2-5; 10 bases line up with TRBD1. CDR3 size: 15 residues. Losses at the gene ends were 4 bases for V and 0 bases for J; bases not matched to a gene: 2. The germline CDR1 and CDR2 sequences are PRHDT and FYEKMQ (reference sequence). This chain's CDR3 is CASSSGQGYQETQYF. The CDR3 bases are TGTGCCAGCAGCTCGGGACAGGGGTACCAAGAGACCCAGTACTTC. The variable domain in full, with the rest retrieved from reference TRBV13 and TRBJ2-5, is AAGVIQSPRHLIKEKRETATLKCYPIPRHDTVYWYQQGPGQDPQFLISFYEKMQSDKGSIPDRFSAQQFSDYHSELNMSSLELGDSALYFCASSSGQGYQETQYFGPGTRLLVL.

This sequence joins TRBV2 and TRBJ1-2, with 7 bases that match TRBD1. CDR1 is SNHLY, CDR2 FYNNEI, per germline. J was trimmed by 4 bases and V by 7 bases; bases with no gene match: 12. This CDR3 comprises 15 residues. The CDR3 bases are TGTGCCAGCAACCGGAACCGGGACAGCTTCTATGGCTACACCTTC. It specifies CASNRNRDSFYGYTF.

The chain links TRBV5-1 to TRBJ1-3; D is unresolved. Trimming removed 4 bases from V and 4 bases from J, with 15 bases in between. This CDR3 contains 15 residues. Per the germline V gene, CDR1 is SGHRS and CDR2 is YFSETQ. Here the CDR3 DNA reads TGCGCCAGCAGCAGCGGACGTCCCTCCGGAAACACCATATATTTT. Amino acid sequence: CASSSGRPSGNTIYF.

This rearrangement joins TRBV6-4 to TRBJ1-2, with TRBD1 identical over 7 bases. Germline lookup yields CDR1 MRHNA and CDR2 SNTAGT. CDR3 length equals 12 residues. With V trimmed by 6 bases and J by 8 bases, 6 bases remained unmatched. CDR3 protein: CASRQTGKGYTF. The CDR3, as DNA: TGTGCCAGCAGGCAGACAGGGAAAGGCTACACCTTC.

The genes are TRBV10-2 and TRBJ1-1, with unresolved D. This CDR3 is 17 amino acids long. Per germline, CDR1 WSHSY and CDR2 SAAADI. V lost 2 bases, J lost 5 bases, and 21 bases lay in between. The DNA of the CDR3 is TGCGCCAGCAGTGAGCCCCTCAGCGGCAGGATGATTACTGAAGCTTTCTTT. Translated: CASSEPLSGRMITEAFF.

The chain is built from TRBV4-1 and TRBJ2-1; 7 nucleotides line up with TRBD1. Germline CDR1 MGHRA, CDR2 YSYEKL. The CDR3 contains 19 residues. Trimming at V came to 4 bases and at J to 6 bases, leaving 21 bases not matched to a gene. The CDR3 here is CASSLKPGTAPSPGNEQFF. DNA for the CDR3: TGCGCCAGCAGCCTAAAACCGGGGACAGCCCCAAGTCCGGGCAATGAGCAGTTCTTC.

The rearrangement links TRBV29-1 to TRBJ2-7, with no clear D. The V gene lost 4 bases and the J gene lost 2 bases, with 15 bases spanning the gap. The germline V gene has CDR1 SQVTM and CDR2 ANQGSEA. This CDR3 has 14 amino acids. The CDR3 DNA reads as TGCAGCGTTGTAGACGGGTTCGTAGCCTACGAGCAGTACTTC. Translation gives CSVVDGFVAYEQYF.

V and J are TRBV6-5 and TRBJ2-5; maybe TRBD2 (5 bases). The CDR3 is 14 amino acids. Looked up from germline, CDR1 is MNHEY and CDR2 is SVGAGI. With 5 bases removed from V and 1 base from J, the gap between germline ends came to 11 bases. The CDR3 DNA reads TGTGCCAGCAGTCCCGGACTCCTCCAAGAGACCCAGTACTTC. Protein sequence: CASSPGLLQETQYF.

The V and J genes are TRBV4-2 and TRBJ1-2, with TRBD1 matching 7 bases. V lost 0 bases and J lost 6; bases outside the gene matches: 4. This CDR3 comprises 14 residues. In germline, CDR1 is LGHNA, CDR2 YNFKEQ. This chain's CDR3 is CASSQDLTGNGYTF. As DNA, the CDR3 is TGTGCCAGCAGCCAAGACCTGACAGGGAATGGCTACACCTTC.

A few counts support this clone. The V and J genes are TRBV19 and TRBJ2-5; 7 bases are shared with TRBD1. The germline gives CDR1 LNHDA, CDR2 SQIVND (reference sequence). This CDR3 comprises 11 residues. With V trimmed by 10 bases and J by 4 bases, 3 bases remained unmatched. The CDR3 DNA reads TGTGCCACTCACAGGGGAGAGACCCAGTACTTC. Amino acid sequence: CATHRGETQYF.

This clone was picked up one time. The V call is TRBV9, the J call TRBJ1-3; D is ambiguous. V was pared by 0 bases and J by 3 bases, with 10 bases between. Germline assignment: CDR1 SGDLS and CDR2 YYNGEE. The CDR3 length is 15 residues. CDR3 amino acids: CASSVAHGFGNTIYF. The CDR3 DNA reads as TGTGCCAGCAGCGTAGCTCACGGTTTTGGAAACACCATATATTTT.

In its sample, this clone was seen once. The chain combines TRBV6-5 with TRBJ2-3; TRBD1 agrees at 9 bases. After removal of 0 bases from V and 11 bases from J, the junction contained 6 bases not matched to a gene. The germline gives CDR1 MNHEY, CDR2 SVGAGI. The length of the CDR3 is 14 residues. Written as DNA, the CDR3 is TGTGCCAGCAGTTACTCGGAGCCGGGACAGGGGCAGTATTTT. The encoded protein is CASSYSEPGQGQYF.

The gene calls are TRBV5-1 and TRBJ2-1, with 8 bases fitting TRBD1. This CDR3 has 16 residues. With 2 bases clipped from V and 3 bases from J, the junction kept 7 bases outside the gene matches. From germline, CDR1 is SGHRS and CDR2 YFSETQ. CDR3 residues: CASSFYGQGDYNEQFF. CDR3 DNA sequence: TGCGCCAGCAGCTTCTACGGACAGGGCGACTACAATGAGCAGTTCTTC. The variable domain in full, completed from reference TRBV5-1 and TRBJ2-1, reads KAGVTQTPRYLIKTRGQQVTLSCSPISGHRSVSWYQQTPGQGLQFLFEYFSETQRNKGNFPGRFSGRQFSNSRSEMNVSTLELGDSALYLCASSFYGQGDYNEQFFGPGTRLTVL.

V and J are TRBV7-9 and TRBJ2-3; 8 nucleotides line up with TRBD2. CDR1 SEHNR and CDR2 FQNEAQ come from the germline V gene (reference sequence). This CDR3 contains 15 residues. V lost 0 bases, J lost 2 bases, and 1 base stayed unmatched. The CDR3 coding sequence is TGTGCCAGCAGCTTAGCTAGCGGGGCCACAGATACGCAGTATTTT. This encodes CASSLASGATDTQYF.